This T cell receptor beta chain was documented in a study of cytomegalovirus exposure and HLA in healthy donors. The study, taken as a whole, reports: A later analysis found most CMV-associated TCR beta chains apparently HLA-restricted. TCR association rates varied by HLA locus in a later analysis, with DRB1 highest and HLA-C lowest. TCR beta chains numbering under 200 were designated cytomegalovirus-associated.

This clone is a singleton in its sample. The antigen is not known. In the PCR, 60 Vbeta and 13 Jbeta primers were used. The assay was immunoSEQ multiplex PCR, and TCRdb's table has in-frame clones only and misses some. Found here are approximately 280,000 clones, around nine tenths of them singletons; the top ten hold approximately 2.2%. Trimming removed 5 bases at V and 1 base at J, with 25 bases between. This CDR3 region has 19 residues. Germline CDR1 is SGHRS and CDR2 is YFSETQ. The chain combines TRBV5-1 with TRBJ2-1, with TRBD2 as a possible D gene (5 bases). What was sequenced was PBMCs. The receptor comes from a woman aged 18-30 years in good health and CMV-seronegative. In DNA form, the CDR3 reads TGCGCCAGCAGACAGACATCCCGATCTAGCTCGGGGTCCTACAATGAGCAGTTCTTC. The encoded protein is CASRQTSRSSSGSYNEQFF.